The 9 T cell receptor beta chains reported below all come from one sample, sequenced in a study of T cell changes during pregnancy in multiple sclerosis. The repertoire was sequenced with immunoSEQ multiplex PCR; TCRdb's copy has only in-frame clones and lacks some. The sample includes tens of thousands of clones, 88% of them seen just once. The sequenced sample was CD4+ T cells from peripheral blood mononuclear cells, obtained in the first trimester of pregnancy. Receptors originate from a female donor with multiple sclerosis, enrolled in a pregnancy study.

The chain carries TRBV11-3 and TRBJ2-2; D unresolved. Germline assignment: CDR1 SGHNT and CDR2 YENEEA. CDR3 length: 14 amino acids. V lost 0 bases and J lost 10, with 12 bases in between. CDR3 in DNA: TGTGCCAGCAGCTTAGATCCAAGCTCGGTGGAGCTGTTTTTT. Protein: CASSLDPSSVELFF.

The CDR3 protein is CAWGTGGGSYTF. CDR3 nucleotide sequence: TGTGCCTGGGGCACAGGGGGCGGAAGCTACACCTTC. The chain combines TRBV30 with TRBJ1-2; 9 bases align to TRBD1. Germline trimming cut 5 bases from V and 9 bases from J; bases unmatched to any gene: 7. CDR1 and CDR2 from the germline V gene are GTSNPN and SVGIG (reference sequence). This CDR3 contains 12 residues.

This chain's CDR3 is CASMGRRGLAGARASNEQFF. The CDR3 region has the DNA TGTGCCAGTATGGGGCGCAGGGGACTAGCGGGAGCCCGAGCGTCCAATGAGCAGTTCTTC. The chain uses TRBV19 and TRBJ2-1; 14 bases align to TRBD2. V lost 7 bases to trimming and J lost 6 bases; unmatched junction nucleotides: 20. The CDR3 is 20 residues long. CDR1 and CDR2 from the germline V gene are LNHDA and SQIVND (reference sequence).

This chain links TRBV7-2 with TRBJ2-2; a possible D gene is TRBD1 (5 bases). CDR1 SGHTA and CDR2 FQGNSA come from the germline V gene. V shed 1 base and J shed 6 bases, with 15 bases lying between them. The CDR3 totals 16 residues. The CDR3: CASSLGITLGPGELFF. CDR3 sequence (DNA): TGTGCCAGCAGCTTAGGTATCACCCTGGGGCCCGGGGAGCTGTTTTTT.

This clone was observed once. The chain carries TRBV15 and TRBJ1-1; 8 bases fit TRBD1. The CDR3 is 14 amino acids. J was trimmed by 0 bases and V by 10 bases; bases with no gene match: 7. Germline V lookup: CDR1 LNHNV, CDR2 YYDKDF (reference sequence). Here the CDR3 DNA reads TGTGCCAGCCGGGACAGGCGCATGAACACTGAAGCTTTCTTT. Translating gives CASRDRRMNTEAFF.

The chain recombines TRBV6-5 with TRBJ2-1; 8 bases agree with TRBD2. The germline V gene has CDR1 MNHEY and CDR2 SVGAGI. The CDR3 has 16 amino acids. V lost 0 bases to trimming and J lost 4 bases; unmatched junction nucleotides: 5. For the CDR3, the DNA is TGTGCCAGCAGTTACTCGAGTAGCGGGACTTACAATGAGCAGTTCTTC. Protein product: CASSYSSSGTYNEQFF.

This chain uses TRBV5-1 with TRBJ2-5; 15 bases fit TRBD2. With V trimmed by 4 bases and J by 2 bases, 3 bases remained unmatched. The length of the CDR3 is 16 residues. CDR1 is SGHRS and CDR2 is YFSETQ in the germline V gene. CDR3 DNA sequence: TGCGCCAGCAGCAGGACTAGCGGGGGGGCACAAGAGACCCAGTACTTC. This gives the protein CASSRTSGGAQETQYF.

This clone was seen once. Compared with germline, one end of the junction differs, possibly owing to a read error. Other DNA sequences within the sample encode an identical CDR3. This chain links TRBV15 with TRBJ2-7, with D unresolved. Germline V gene sequence: CDR1 LNHNV, CDR2 YYDKDF (reference sequence). This CDR3 has 14 amino acids. CDR3 DNA sequence: TGCGCCACCAGCATCCTTGGCGGCGAGGACGAGCAGTACTTC. The encoded protein is CATSILGGEDEQYF.

The chain combines TRBV5-1 with TRBJ2-7, with D perhaps matching TRBD2 (5 bases). The ends were cut back, 0 bases at V and 3 bases at J, with 10 bases in the middle. CDR1 and CDR2 from the germline V gene are SGHRS and YFSETQ. CDR3 length equals 14 residues. The CDR3 DNA reads as TGCGCCAGCAGCTTGGCACTAGGAGACTACGAGCAGTACTTC. This sequence encodes CASSLALGDYEQYF.